The 21 T cell receptor beta chains listed next were all sequenced from one sample in a study of blood T cell repertoires in COVID-19. The repertoire was sequenced with immunoSEQ multiplex PCR; TCRdb's copy has only in-frame clones and lacks some. This sample has roughly 160,000 clones, with 65% to 90% found just once. Sequencing used peripheral blood. Every receptor here comes from a man in his 60s with acute or convalescent COVID-19.

To note about this clone: This CDR3 is also generated by other DNA sequences in the sample. This chain joins TRBV5-1 and TRBJ1-3; D not resolved. Trimming shortened V by 4 bases and J by 2 bases, and 10 bases separated the two germline ends. The CDR3 has 14 amino acids. The V gene's germline CDR1 is SGHRS and CDR2 YFSETQ. CDR3: CASSPDSAGNTIYF. In nucleotides, the CDR3 is TGCGCCAGCAGCCCCGACTCGGCTGGAAACACCATATATTTT. The full variable domain, with the rest looked up from reference TRBV5-1 and TRBJ1-3, is KAGVTQTPRYLIKTRGQQVTLSCSPISGHRSVSWYQQTPGQGLQFLFEYFSETQRNKGNFPGRFSGRQFSNSRSEMNVSTLELGDSALYLCASSPDSAGNTIYFGEGSWLTVV.

V usage is TRBV27 and J usage is TRBJ1-5, with D maybe TRBD1 (5 bases). The V end lost 4 bases, the J end lost 4 bases, and 11 bases lay between the germline ends. The CDR3 runs to 14 residues. CDR1 MNHEY and CDR2 SMNVEV come from the germline V gene (reference sequence). CDR3 loop: CASSSRGGNQPQHF. The DNA of the CDR3 is TGTGCCAGCAGTTCTCGGGGGGGAAATCAGCCCCAGCATTTT.

This clone showed up just a few times. The rearrangement joins TRBV27 to TRBJ1-2, with D hard to call. Germline values: CDR1 MNHEY, CDR2 SMNVEV (reference sequence). Deletions cut 10 bases from V and 3 bases from J, with 9 bases between. This CDR3 region has 11 residues. In DNA, the CDR3 is TGTGCCACCACCCGGTACTATGGCTACACCTTC. Translation: CATTRYYGYTF.

The chain couples TRBV9 to TRBJ1-3; 7 positions match TRBD1. V shed 4 bases and J 2 bases; nucleotides not matched to a gene: 6. The CDR3 is 15 residues long. The germline V gene has CDR1 SGDLS and CDR2 YYNGEE. The CDR3 reads CASSSDRATGNTIYF. As DNA, the CDR3 is TGTGCCAGCAGCTCAGACAGGGCGACTGGAAACACCATATATTTT.

J is TRBJ2-7 and V is TRBV6-5; 7 bases are a match to TRBD2. V lost 4 bases, J lost 7 bases, and 10 bases stayed unmatched. CDR1 is MNHEY, CDR2 SVGAGI, per germline. This CDR3 has 14 amino acids. The CDR3 nucleotides read TGTGCCAGCAGTTCCCAAAGGACTAGTGTGGAGCAGTACTTC. Its protein is CASSSQRTSVEQYF.

This chain joins TRBV27 and TRBJ2-4; a possible D gene is TRBD1 (6 bases). Germline V gene sequence: CDR1 MNHEY, CDR2 SMNVEV (reference sequence). With 4 bases removed from V and 0 bases from J, the gap between germline ends came to 16 bases. The CDR3 is 17 residues long. The CDR3 spells CASSSLRGQEAKNIQYF. The CDR3 DNA sequence: TGTGCCAGCAGTTCTCTCAGGGGCCAAGAAGCCAAAAACATTCAGTACTTC.

The J gene is TRBJ1-1, the V gene TRBV9; 7 nucleotides agree with TRBD1. The junction had 7 bases not matched to a gene; V was cut back by 4 bases and J by 1 base. The germline V gene encodes CDR1 SGDLS and CDR2 YYNGEE. This CDR3 has 15 residues. This CDR3 is CASSPLGTANTEAFF. The CDR3 DNA sequence: TGTGCCAGCAGCCCATTAGGGACAGCGAACACTGAAGCTTTCTTT.

The chain uses TRBV7-6 and TRBJ1-4; TRBD1 aligns across 7 bases. Trimming removed 6 bases from V and 3 bases from J; junction bases left unmatched: 7. From germline, CDR1 is SGHVS and CDR2 FNYEAQ. The CDR3 contains 15 residues. As DNA, the CDR3 is TGTGCCAGCAGGCGTAGGGACAGTCCTAATGAAAAACTGTTTTTT. Its translation: CASRRRDSPNEKLFF. The entire variable domain, with the rest obtained from reference TRBV7-6 and TRBJ1-4, is as follows: GAGVSQSPRYKVTKRGQDVALRCDPISGHVSLYWYRQALGQGPEFLTYFNYEAQQDKSGLPNDRFSAERPEGSISTLTIQRTEQRDSAMYRCASRRRDSPNEKLFFGSGTQLSVL.

The chain has TRBV7-9 and TRBJ1-4; possible D gene TRBD1, 5 bases. Germline CDR1 SEHNR, CDR2 FQNEAQ (reference sequence). The CDR3 covers 15 residues. Trimming took 4 bases from V and 1 from J, leaving 10 bases between them. The CDR3 coding sequence is TGTGCCAGCAGCTCTTTCGACAGAACTAATGAAAAACTGTTTTTT. Amino acids: CASSSFDRTNEKLFF.

The rearrangement links TRBV7-8 to TRBJ1-5, with D unclear. Trimming cost V 0 bases and J 3 bases, with 9 bases left between them. In germline, CDR1 is SGHVS, CDR2 FQNEAQ. The CDR3 is 15 residues long. The CDR3 sequence: CASSLAQQYNQPQHF. The CDR3 DNA is TGTGCCAGCAGCTTAGCGCAACAGTACAATCAGCCCCAGCATTTT.

This clone turned up a few times. The genes are TRBV10-3 and TRBJ1-6, with D possibly being TRBD1 (5 bases). This CDR3 has 16 amino acids. The germline V gene has CDR1 ENHRY and CDR2 SYGVKD. V was shortened by 0 bases and J by 9 bases, with 15 bases between the two germline ends. The CDR3 region has the DNA TGTGCCATCAGTGAGTCGAAGGCAGGGTCGGGTTCACCCCTCCACTTT. Translated, it gives CAISESKAGSGSPLHF.

The chain is built from TRBV18 and TRBJ2-3; D uncertain. The V gene's germline CDR1 is KGHSH and CDR2 LQKENI. With 8 bases removed from V and 2 bases from J, the gap between germline ends came to 11 bases. The CDR3 contains 13 residues. The CDR3 nucleotides are TGTGCCAGCAACGCGGTCCACACAGATACGCAGTATTTT. Its translation is CASNAVHTDTQYF. Full variable domain (remainder filled in from reference TRBV18 and TRBJ2-3): NAGVMQNPRHLVRRRGQEARLRCSPMKGHSHVYWYRQLPEEGLKFMVYLQKENIIDESGMPKERFSAEFPKEGPSILRIQQVVRGDSAAYFCASNAVHTDTQYFGPGTRLTVL.

The rearrangement joins TRBV5-4 to TRBJ1-2, with TRBD1 matching over 7 bases. CDR1 and CDR2 (germline): SGHNT, YYREEE (reference sequence). After removal of 4 bases from V and 4 bases from J, the junction contained 4 bases not matched to a gene. The CDR3 is 13 residues long. The CDR3: CASSRDSFYGYTF. Written as DNA, the CDR3 is TGTGCCAGCAGCCGGGACAGCTTCTATGGCTACACCTTC.

This chain connects TRBV27 to TRBJ1-4; TRBD1 matches 7 bases. Germline trimming cut 5 bases from V and 5 bases from J; bases unmatched to any gene: 5. Looked up from germline, CDR1 is MNHEY and CDR2 is SMNVEV (reference sequence). The CDR3 contains 14 residues. CDR3 sequence reads: CASSPRDRNEKLFF. DNA for the CDR3: TGTGCCAGCAGTCCCCGGGACAGAAATGAAAAACTGTTTTTT. The full variable domain, with the rest looked up from reference TRBV27 and TRBJ1-4, is EAQVTQNPRYLITVTGKKLTVTCSQNMNHEYMSWYRQDPGLGLRQIYYSMNVEVTDKGDVPEGYKVSRKEKRNFPLILESPSPNQTSLYFCASSPRDRNEKLFFGSGTQLSVL.

This chain links TRBV28 with TRBJ2-7; 7 nucleotides match TRBD1. With 10 bases clipped from V and 3 bases from J, the junction kept 6 bases outside the gene matches. Germline assignment: CDR1 MDHEN and CDR2 SYDVKM. This CDR3 spans 12 amino acids. In DNA form, the CDR3 reads TGTGCCAAGGGGACAGACTTCTACGAGCAGTACTTC. This encodes CAKGTDFYEQYF.

The genes are TRBV29-1 and TRBJ2-7, with TRBD2 matching 9 bases. The CDR3 is 18 residues long. With V trimmed by 5 bases and J by 1 base, 18 bases remained unmatched. CDR1 is SQVTM and CDR2 is ANQGSEA in the germline V gene. This CDR3 reads CSVLGGDSGRSGSYEQYF. As DNA, the CDR3 is TGCAGCGTTCTCGGTGGGGATAGCGGGAGATCGGGATCCTACGAGCAGTACTTC.

The rearrangement uses TRBV11-2 and TRBJ1-2; 11 nucleotides match TRBD1. Germline assignment: CDR1 SGHAT and CDR2 FQNNGV. After removal of 0 bases from V and 3 bases from J, the junction contained 9 bases not matched to a gene. This CDR3 comprises 18 residues. CDR3 residues: CASSLDYGQGAADYGYTF. The CDR3 DNA reads as TGTGCCAGCAGCTTAGATTATGGACAGGGGGCAGCGGACTATGGCTACACCTTC.

This clone is a singleton in its sample. The V and J genes are TRBV7-9 and TRBJ1-2, with unresolved D. Deletions cut 2 bases from V and 7 bases from J, with 8 bases between. The CDR3 is 12 amino acids. From germline, CDR1 is SEHNR and CDR2 FQNEAQ (reference sequence). CDR3 amino acids: CASSLTVGGYTF. The CDR3 nucleotides read TGTGCCAGCAGCTTAACAGTCGGTGGCTACACCTTC.

This clone was seen once. This sequence joins TRBV18 and TRBJ1-1; D ambiguous. CDR3 length: 14 amino acids. V gave up 1 base and J gave up 2 bases, with 8 bases separating them. Germline CDR1 reads KGHSH; CDR2 reads LQKENI. The CDR3 region is CASSPRGFNTEAFF. For the CDR3, the DNA is TGTGCCAGCTCACCACGAGGGTTCAACACTGAAGCTTTCTTT.

This clone was recorded many times. The J gene is TRBJ1-6, the V gene TRBV2; the D is unclear. Germline V gene lookup returns CDR1 SNHLY and CDR2 FYNNEI. Between the trimmed V and J ends, which lost 3 bases and 7 bases, there was a span of 10 bases. The CDR3 contains 14 residues. The DNA of the CDR3 is TGTGCCAGCAGTGATCGGAGGGTCAATTCACCCCTCCACTTT. Protein: CASSDRRVNSPLHF.

In this sample, this clone turned up many times. This rearrangement joins TRBV28 to TRBJ2-2, with D uncertain. This CDR3 has 13 amino acids. Germline V gene sequence: CDR1 MDHEN, CDR2 SYDVKM. Deletions cut 5 bases from V and 3 bases from J, with 7 bases between. The CDR3 spells CASSGTDTGELFF. The CDR3 DNA reads TGTGCCAGCAGTGGAACAGACACCGGGGAGCTGTTTTTT.